This passage covers 12 T cell receptor beta chains from one sample sequenced in a study of beta chain features in type 1 diabetes. Whole-study results and caveats: Shortening that was moderate but significant affected the TCRB CDR3s of Type 1 diabetes patients in all four CD4+ subsets.

The whole isolated RNA underwent reverse transcription, so sequencing captured expressed TCRB transcripts. Sequencing was performed with immunoSEQ multiplex PCR; in TCRdb, only in-frame clones are kept and a portion is missing. The sample shows around 26,000 clones, over 65% of them seen only once. Their antigen targets remain unknown. Sequenced material: stem cell memory CD4+ T cells from blood. These receptors were taken from a woman in her forties with type 1 diabetes.

CDR3 nucleotides: TGTGCCAGCAGCTTAAGACAGGGAGATAACTATGGCTACACCTTC. It is translated as CASSLRQGDNYGYTF. The V call is TRBV7-2, the J call TRBJ1-2; 7 bases are shared with TRBD1. Germline values: CDR1 SGHTA, CDR2 FQGNSA. Trimming took 2 bases from V and 1 from J; bases not matched to a gene: 4. The CDR3 has 15 residues.

This sequence joins TRBV2 and TRBJ2-3, with TRBD1 identical over 7 bases. Germline-derived CDR1 and CDR2 are SNHLY and FYNNEI. This CDR3 region has 13 residues. The trim removed 7 bases at V and 4 bases at J, leaving 5 bases unmatched. The CDR3 spells CASKGGVADTQYF. In nucleotides, the CDR3 is TGTGCCAGCAAAGGGGGCGTCGCAGATACGCAGTATTTT.

The V call is TRBV6-5, the J call TRBJ1-1; D call uncertain. Per the germline V gene, CDR1 is MNHEY and CDR2 is SVGAGI. Trimming took off 1 base at V and 7 bases at J, with 16 bases between the two ends. The CDR3 has 15 amino acids. CDR3 protein: CASSYFTSPEGEAFF. DNA of the CDR3: TGTGCCAGCAGTTACTTCACGTCTCCAGAGGGTGAAGCTTTCTTT.

This clone was seen once. The J gene is TRBJ2-7, the V gene TRBV28, with 9 nucleotides matching TRBD1. The junction had 6 bases not matched to a gene; V was cut back by 5 bases and J by 1 base. CDR3 length: 15 amino acids. Germline loops: CDR1 MDHEN, CDR2 SYDVKM. Here the CDR3 reads CASSPAGQGSYEQYF. The CDR3 nucleotides read TGTGCCAGCAGTCCCGCGGGACAGGGTTCCTACGAGCAGTACTTC.

This clone was seen more than once but under ten times. This chain links TRBV7-2 with TRBJ1-2; 9 nucleotides align to TRBD1. Germline trimming cut 5 bases from V and 7 bases from J; bases unmatched to any gene: 8. The germline V gene encodes CDR1 SGHTA and CDR2 FQGNSA. This CDR3 spans 14 amino acids. CDR3 amino acids: CASSPLGQGTGYTF. The CDR3 DNA follows: TGTGCCAGCAGCCCCTTGGGACAGGGAACTGGCTACACCTTC.

This clone was found a few times. The chain joins TRBV7-8 to TRBJ2-1; D call uncertain. CDR1 is SGHVS, CDR2 FQNEAQ, per germline. The CDR3 is 12 amino acids. V was clipped by 1 base and J by 13 bases, with 11 bases between them. The CDR3 loop reads CASSLDGPQQFF. The CDR3 nucleotides read TGTGCCAGCAGCTTAGATGGGCCCCAACAGTTCTTC.

The genes are TRBV9 and TRBJ2-2, with D hard to call. Germline loops: CDR1 SGDLS, CDR2 YYNGEE. This CDR3 contains 15 residues. Trimming cost V 0 bases and J 3 bases, with 9 bases left between them. The CDR3 protein is CASSVDRVDTGELFF. DNA for the CDR3: TGTGCCAGCAGCGTAGACCGGGTCGACACCGGGGAGCTGTTTTTT.

This rearrangement joins TRBV29-1 to TRBJ1-2; D is perhaps TRBD1 (5 bases). Trimming took off 4 bases at V and 4 bases at J, with 10 bases between the two ends. Germline-derived CDR1 and CDR2 are SQVTM and ANQGSEA. The CDR3 is made up of 12 amino acids. The CDR3 sequence: CSVVGGGYGYTF. Here the CDR3 DNA reads TGCAGCGTTGTCGGGGGAGGCTATGGCTACACCTTC.

This clone has only one observation. This sequence joins TRBV19 and TRBJ1-2; possibly TRBD1 for D (6 bases). Germline V gene data show CDR1 as LNHDA and CDR2 as SQIVND (reference sequence). With 0 bases removed from V and 7 bases from J, the gap between germline ends came to 21 bases. This CDR3 is 17 amino acids long. In nucleotides, the CDR3 is TGTGCCAGTAGTATAGAAGCGACAGGTAGAATTAGGAGTGGCTACACCTTC. This codes for CASSIEATGRIRSGYTF.

CDR3 sequence: CASSLGLRETADTQYF. The CDR3 nucleotides read TGCGCCAGCAGCTTGGGGTTGCGGGAGACGGCAGATACGCAGTATTTT. The rearrangement links TRBV5-1 to TRBJ2-3; TRBD2 matches 7 bases. J lost 4 bases, V lost 0 bases, and 8 bases had no gene match. Germline CDR1 reads SGHRS; CDR2 reads YFSETQ. The CDR3 extends over 16 amino acids.

The chain links TRBV18 to TRBJ1-5, with D possibly TRBD1 on 5 matching bases. Germline assignment: CDR1 KGHSH and CDR2 LQKENI. CDR3 length: 15 amino acids. The V end was cut by 3 bases, the J end by 6 bases, with 15 bases between. DNA of the CDR3: TGTGCCAGCTCACCCACAACTAGGGGACTTCAGCCCCAGCATTTT. Protein product: CASSPTTRGLQPQHF.

The chain has TRBV29-1 and TRBJ1-2; D is unclear. This CDR3 has 12 amino acids. CDR1 and CDR2 from the germline V gene are SQVTM and ANQGSEA. Trimming took 1 base from V and 8 from J, leaving 11 bases between them. As DNA, the CDR3 is TGCAGCGTTGAAGGGGCTACGGGGGGCTACACCTTC. Its protein product is CSVEGATGGYTF.